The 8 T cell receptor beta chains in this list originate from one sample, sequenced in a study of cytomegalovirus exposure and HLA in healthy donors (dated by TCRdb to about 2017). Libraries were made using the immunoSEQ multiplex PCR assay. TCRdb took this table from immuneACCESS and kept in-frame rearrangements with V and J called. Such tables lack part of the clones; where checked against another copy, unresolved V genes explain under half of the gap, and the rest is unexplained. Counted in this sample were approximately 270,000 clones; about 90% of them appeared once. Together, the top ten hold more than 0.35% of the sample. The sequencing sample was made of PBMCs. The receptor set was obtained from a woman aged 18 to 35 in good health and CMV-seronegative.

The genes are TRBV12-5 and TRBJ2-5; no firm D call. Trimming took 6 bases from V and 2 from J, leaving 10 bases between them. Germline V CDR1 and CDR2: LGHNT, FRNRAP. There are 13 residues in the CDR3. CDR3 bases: TGTGCTAGTGGGTTATCGAGACAAGAGACCCAGTACTTC. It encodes CASGLSRQETQYF.

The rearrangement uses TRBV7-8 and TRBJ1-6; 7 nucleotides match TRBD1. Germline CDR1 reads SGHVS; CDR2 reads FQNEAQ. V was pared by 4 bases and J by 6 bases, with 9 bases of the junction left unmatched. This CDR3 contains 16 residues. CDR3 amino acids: CASSSTGVIVNSPLHF. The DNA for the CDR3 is TGTGCCAGCAGCTCAACAGGGGTTATCGTTAATTCACCCCTCCACTTT.

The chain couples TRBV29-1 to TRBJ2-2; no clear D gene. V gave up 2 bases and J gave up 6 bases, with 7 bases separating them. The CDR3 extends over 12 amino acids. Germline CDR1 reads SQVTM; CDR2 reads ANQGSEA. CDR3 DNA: TGCAGCGTTGAAATCCCGGCCGGGGAGCTGTTTTTT. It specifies CSVEIPAGELFF.

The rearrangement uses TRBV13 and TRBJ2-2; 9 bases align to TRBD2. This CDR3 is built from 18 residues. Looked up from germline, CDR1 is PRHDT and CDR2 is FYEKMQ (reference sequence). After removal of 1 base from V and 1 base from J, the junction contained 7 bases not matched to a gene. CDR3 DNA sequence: TGTGCCAGCAGCTTAGACGAACTAGCGGGCCTGAACACCGGGGAGCTGTTTTTT. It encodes CASSLDELAGLNTGELFF.

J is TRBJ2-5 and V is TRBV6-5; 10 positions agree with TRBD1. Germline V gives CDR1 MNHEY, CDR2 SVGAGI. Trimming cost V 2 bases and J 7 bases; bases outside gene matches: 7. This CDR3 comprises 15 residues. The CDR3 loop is CASSYADRGLRTQYF. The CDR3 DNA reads TGTGCCAGCAGTTACGCTGACAGGGGGCTTAGGACCCAGTACTTC.

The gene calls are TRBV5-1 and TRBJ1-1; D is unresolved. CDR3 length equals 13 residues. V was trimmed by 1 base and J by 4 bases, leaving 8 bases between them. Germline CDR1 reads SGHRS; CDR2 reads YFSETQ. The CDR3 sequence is CASSLTVGTEAFF. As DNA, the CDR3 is TGCGCCAGCAGCTTGACAGTTGGCACTGAAGCTTTCTTT.

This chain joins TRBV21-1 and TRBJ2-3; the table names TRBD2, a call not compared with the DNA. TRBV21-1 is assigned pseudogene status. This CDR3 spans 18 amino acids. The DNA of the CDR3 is TGTGCCAGCCCCAAAACCCTCCAACTAGCGGGGTTCGCAGATACGCAGTATTTT. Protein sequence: CASPKTLQLAGFADTQYF.

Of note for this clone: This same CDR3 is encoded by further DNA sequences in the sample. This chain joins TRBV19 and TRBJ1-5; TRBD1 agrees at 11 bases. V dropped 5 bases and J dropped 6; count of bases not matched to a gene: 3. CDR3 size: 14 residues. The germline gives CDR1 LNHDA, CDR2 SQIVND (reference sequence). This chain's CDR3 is CASSAGTGGQPQHF. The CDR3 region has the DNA TGTGCCAGTAGTGCGGGGACAGGGGGTCAGCCCCAGCATTTT.